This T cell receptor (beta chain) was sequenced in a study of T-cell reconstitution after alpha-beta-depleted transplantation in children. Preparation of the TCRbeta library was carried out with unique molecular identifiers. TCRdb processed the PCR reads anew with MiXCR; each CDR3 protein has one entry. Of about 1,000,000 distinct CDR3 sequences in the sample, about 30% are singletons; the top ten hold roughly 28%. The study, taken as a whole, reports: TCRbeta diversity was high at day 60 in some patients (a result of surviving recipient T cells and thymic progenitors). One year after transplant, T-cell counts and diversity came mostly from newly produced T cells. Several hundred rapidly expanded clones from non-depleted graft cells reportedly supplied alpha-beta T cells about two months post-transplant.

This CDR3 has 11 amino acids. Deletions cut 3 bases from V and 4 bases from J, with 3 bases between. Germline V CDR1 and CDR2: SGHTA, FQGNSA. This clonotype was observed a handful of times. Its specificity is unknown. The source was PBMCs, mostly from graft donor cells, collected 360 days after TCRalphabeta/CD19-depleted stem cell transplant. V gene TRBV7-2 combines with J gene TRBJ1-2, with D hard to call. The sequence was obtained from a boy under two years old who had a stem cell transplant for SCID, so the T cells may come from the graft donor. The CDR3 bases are TGTGCCAGCAGCTTTACCTATGGCTACACCTTC. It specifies CASSFTYGYTF.